What follows is one TCR beta chain and its context. TCRdb re-called the 5' RACE reads through MiXCR, storing one row per CDR3 protein. Among over 600,000 distinct CDR3 sequences listed, approximately 21% were seen once. The data derive from a study of identical twins. The CDR3 sequence is 14 residues long. Germline V gene data show CDR1 as SEHNR and CDR2 as FQNEAQ (reference sequence). Trimming left V 3 bases short and J 4 bases short, with 12 bases between. The data also belong to a second study, concerning T cells expressing NK-cell markers. That work contributes: Dominance of the CD3+CD56-NKG2C+ fraction by these clonotypes also held in several donors.

This TCR derives from a woman aged 18-35 years in good health. The V and J genes are TRBV7-9 and TRBJ1-1, with D uncertain. The specimen sequenced was PBMCs. CDR3 region: CASSFIDKSTEAFF. CDR3 nucleotide sequence: TGTGCCAGCAGCTTCATCGATAAAAGCACTGAAGCTTTCTTT. The variable domain in full, with the rest retrieved from reference TRBV7-9 and TRBJ1-1, is DTGVSQNPRHKITKRGQNVTFRCDPISEHNRLYWYRQTLGQGPEFLTYFQNEAQLEKSRLLSDRFSAERPKGSFSTLEIQRTEQGDSAMYLCASSFIDKSTEAFFGQGTRLTVV.